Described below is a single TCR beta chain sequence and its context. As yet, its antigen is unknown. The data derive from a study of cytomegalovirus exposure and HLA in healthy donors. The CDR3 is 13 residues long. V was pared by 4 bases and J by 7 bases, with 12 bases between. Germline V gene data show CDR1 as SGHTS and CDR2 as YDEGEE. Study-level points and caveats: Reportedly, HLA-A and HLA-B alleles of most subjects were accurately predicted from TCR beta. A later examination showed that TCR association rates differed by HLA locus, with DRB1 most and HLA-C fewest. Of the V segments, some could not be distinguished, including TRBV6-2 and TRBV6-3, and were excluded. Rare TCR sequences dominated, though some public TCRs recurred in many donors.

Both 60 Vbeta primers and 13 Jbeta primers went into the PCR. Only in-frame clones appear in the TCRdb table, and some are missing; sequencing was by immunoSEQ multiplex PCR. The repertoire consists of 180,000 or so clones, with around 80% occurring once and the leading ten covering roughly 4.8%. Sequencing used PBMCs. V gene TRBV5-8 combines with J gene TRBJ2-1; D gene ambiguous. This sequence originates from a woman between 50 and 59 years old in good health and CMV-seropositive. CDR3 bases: TGTGCCAGCAGCCGACAACAGCCGAATGAGCAGTTCTTC. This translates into CASSRQQPNEQFF.